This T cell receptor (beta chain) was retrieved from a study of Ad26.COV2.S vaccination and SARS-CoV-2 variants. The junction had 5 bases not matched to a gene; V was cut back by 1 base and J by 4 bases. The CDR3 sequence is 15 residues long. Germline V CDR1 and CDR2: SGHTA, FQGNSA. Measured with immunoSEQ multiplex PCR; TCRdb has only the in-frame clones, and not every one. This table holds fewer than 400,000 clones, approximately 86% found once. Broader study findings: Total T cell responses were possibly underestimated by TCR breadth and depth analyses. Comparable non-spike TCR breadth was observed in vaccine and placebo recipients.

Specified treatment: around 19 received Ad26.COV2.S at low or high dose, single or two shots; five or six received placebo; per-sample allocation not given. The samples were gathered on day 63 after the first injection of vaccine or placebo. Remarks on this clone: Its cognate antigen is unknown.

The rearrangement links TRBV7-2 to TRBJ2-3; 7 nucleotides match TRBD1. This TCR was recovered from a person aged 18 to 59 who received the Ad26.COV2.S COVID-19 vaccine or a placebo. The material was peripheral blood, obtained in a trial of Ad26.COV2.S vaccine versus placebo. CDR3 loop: CASSLGGGMADTQYF. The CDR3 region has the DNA TGTGCCAGCAGCTTAGGAGGGGGCATGGCAGATACGCAGTATTTT. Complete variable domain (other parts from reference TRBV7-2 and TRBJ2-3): GAGVSQSPSNKVTEKGKDVELRCDPISGHTALYWYRQSLGQGLEFLIYFQGNSAPDKSGLPSDRFSAERTGGSVSTLTIQRTQQEDSAVYLCASSLGGGMADTQYFGPGTRLTVL.